The clone carrying this TCR beta chain was seen ten or more times. What it binds is not known. Template-switch 5'RACE cDNA synthesis added a 10-nucleotide unique molecular identifier. Over 170 million TCR-beta sequences from 15-18 subjects came out of each sequencing run. TCRdb analysed the 5' RACE reads with MiXCR anew, one entry per CDR3 protein. The sample shows about 24,000 distinct CDR3 sequences, 10% to 15% of them seen only once. The source of the sample is a study of neurological immune-mediated disorders. Study-wide results and caveats: HTLV-1-associated myelopathy led in TCR clonal expansion, while multiple sclerosis ranked lowest, below healthy controls. Because no CDR3 amino acid sequences were shared across subjects by expanded clones, private repertoires were suggested in all groups.

V shed 6 bases and J 5 bases; nucleotides not matched to a gene: 7. The CDR3 contains 14 residues. Sequencing used PBMCs. The V gene is TRBV12-3 or TRBV12-4, the J gene TRBJ1-1; 9 bases agree with TRBD1. The clonotype originates from a woman in her 40s with HTLV-1-associated myelopathy (HAM/TSP). The CDR3 bases are TGTGCCAGCAGCACACAGGGGGCGACAACTGAAGCTTTCTTT. Amino acid sequence: CASSTQGATTEAFF.